One and the same sample provided the 30 T cell receptor beta chains below, sequenced in a study of blood T cell repertoires in COVID-19 (TCRdb year 2020). The library came from the immunoSEQ multiplex PCR assay. Not all clones reach the TCRdb copy of this immuneACCESS table, which keeps in-frame sequences only. Checked studies attribute under half of the gap to unresolved V genes and leave the rest unexplained. The sample table holds more than 75,000 clones, of which around 88% were seen once. Approximately 1.2% of the sample belongs to the ten largest clones. Sequenced sample: peripheral blood. The receptors were gathered from a man at least 80 years old with active or convalescent COVID-19.

The chain recombines TRBV6-6 with TRBJ1-5; a weak D match, TRBD1 (5 bases). The V end was cut by 7 bases, the J end by 4 bases, with 17 bases between. The germline CDR1 and CDR2 sequences are MNHNY and SVGAGI (reference sequence). The CDR3 length is 15 residues. The CDR3 nucleotides are TGTGCCAGCAAGCGGAGGGGCGAGGGAAATCAGCCCCAGCATTTT. It specifies CASKRRGEGNQPQHF.

CDR3 sequence: CASSEGLAGGLTDTQYF. DNA for the CDR3: TGTGCCAGCAGTGAGGGTTTAGCGGGAGGTCTCACAGATACGCAGTATTTT. The chain employs TRBV2 and TRBJ2-3; 10 bases are shared with TRBD2. V lost 3 bases, J lost 2 bases, and 8 bases stayed unmatched. In germline, CDR1 is SNHLY, CDR2 FYNNEI. CDR3 size: 17 residues.

This chain uses TRBV5-6 with TRBJ2-7, with D perhaps TRBD1 (5 bases). The length of the CDR3 is 13 residues. Trimming removed 3 bases from V and 4 bases from J, with 11 bases in between. Germline loops: CDR1 SGHDT, CDR2 YYEEEE. CDR3 nucleotide sequence: TGTGCCAGCAGCTCGACAGTGATTTACGAGCAGTACTTC. Encoded protein: CASSSTVIYEQYF.

The V and J genes are TRBV2 and TRBJ2-1, with unresolved D. Germline lookup yields CDR1 SNHLY and CDR2 FYNNEI. The CDR3 sequence is 11 residues long. The V gene lost 5 bases and the J gene lost 8 bases, with 7 bases spanning the gap. DNA of the CDR3: TGTGCCAGCAGTACAATGTATGAGCAGTTCTTC. As protein: CASSTMYEQFF.

This rearrangement joins TRBV19 to TRBJ1-3; unclear D gene. The CDR3 length is 14 residues. Germline CDR1 LNHDA, CDR2 SQIVND (reference sequence). Between the trimmed V and J ends, which lost 4 bases and 2 bases, there was a span of 9 bases. The CDR3 region is CASSRSETGNTIYF. The CDR3 DNA reads as TGTGCCAGTAGTAGGTCGGAGACTGGAAACACCATATATTTT.

CDR3 DNA: TGTGCCAGCAGCTTAGGGACTAGCGGGCAAGAGACCCAGTACTTC. Translating gives CASSLGTSGQETQYF. V and J are TRBV7-6 and TRBJ2-5, with TRBD2 matching over 11 bases. The trim removed 1 base at V and 2 bases at J, leaving 0 bases unmatched. CDR1 is SGHVS, CDR2 FNYEAQ, per germline. This CDR3 spans 15 amino acids.

This chain links TRBV27 with TRBJ1-1; TRBD1 might be the D (6 bases). Trimming removed 5 bases from V and 1 base from J, with 11 bases in between. This CDR3 is built from 14 residues. Germline V gene lookup returns CDR1 MNHEY and CDR2 SMNVEV (reference sequence). The CDR3 coding sequence is TGTGCCAGCAGTAGAAGAGGGGGGAACACTGAAGCTTTCTTT. This gives the protein CASSRRGGNTEAFF.

The chain couples TRBV20-1 to TRBJ2-2; TRBD2 aligns across 12 bases. CDR3 length: 17 residues. J lost 2 bases, V lost 3 bases, and 7 bases had no gene match. Looked up from germline, CDR1 is DFQATT and CDR2 is SNEGSKA (reference sequence). The DNA for the CDR3 is TGCAGTGCTAGTTTCCTAGCGGGAGGGCCCAACACCGGGGAGCTGTTTTTT. Its protein product is CSASFLAGGPNTGELFF.

V usage is TRBV2 and J usage is TRBJ1-1; TRBD1 matches at 7 bases. Trimming cost V 6 bases and J 3 bases; bases outside gene matches: 10. The CDR3 length is 15 residues. Germline V gene lookup returns CDR1 SNHLY and CDR2 FYNNEI. In nucleotides, the CDR3 is TGTGCCAGCAGAGACCGGACAGGCGGGTACACTGAAGCTTTCTTT. Amino acid sequence: CASRDRTGGYTEAFF.

The chain combines TRBV27 with TRBJ1-1; perhaps TRBD1 as D (5 bases). This CDR3 has 14 amino acids. The germline V gene has CDR1 MNHEY and CDR2 SMNVEV (reference sequence). The ends were cut back, 3 bases at V and 1 base at J, with 9 bases in the middle. CDR3: CASSFLQGNTEAFF. CDR3 nucleotides: TGTGCCAGCAGTTTCCTCCAGGGGAACACTGAAGCTTTCTTT.

V is TRBV27 and J is TRBJ2-1, with D possibly TRBD2 on 6 matching bases. The V and J ends lost 4 bases and 9 bases respectively, with 13 bases between them. CDR3 length: 13 residues. CDR1 is MNHEY, CDR2 SMNVEV, per germline (reference sequence). As DNA, the CDR3 is TGTGCCAGCAGTTGGGGGGTAGTCGGTGAGCAGTTCTTC. Amino acid sequence: CASSWGVVGEQFF.

This chain connects TRBV6-5 to TRBJ2-7, with TRBD2 identical over 10 bases. The CDR3 has 14 amino acids. Looked up from germline, CDR1 is MNHEY and CDR2 is SVGAGI. V was pared by 5 bases and J by 6 bases, with 7 bases of the junction left unmatched. In DNA, the CDR3 is TGTGCCAGCAGTACGCTAGCGGGAGCCTTCGAGCAGTACTTC. Its translation: CASSTLAGAFEQYF.

The chain links TRBV28 to TRBJ1-2, with D perhaps TRBD1 (5 bases). Germline V gene lookup returns CDR1 MDHEN and CDR2 SYDVKM. V lost 0 bases, J lost 9 bases, and 17 bases lay in between. The CDR3 extends over 15 amino acids. For the CDR3, the DNA is TGTGCCAGCAGTTTATGGGGCAGGGTCTACTCTCGCTACACCTTC. Translated: CASSLWGRVYSRYTF.

The chain is built from TRBV5-8 and TRBJ1-6; 7 nucleotides match TRBD1. This CDR3 region has 15 residues. Germline V gives CDR1 SGHTS, CDR2 YDEGEE. The V and J ends lost 0 bases and 7 bases, in that order; junction bases with no gene match: 4. CDR3 sequence reads: CASSLGTGGNSPLHF. CDR3 sequence (DNA): TGTGCCAGCAGCTTGGGGACAGGTGGCAATTCACCCCTCCACTTT.

This clone appeared a single time. CDR3 sequence (DNA): TGTGCCAGCAGCAAGCACCTAGGCGGGACCGCCAGGGATACGCAGTATTTT. This translates into CASSKHLGGTARDTQYF. J is TRBJ2-3 and V is TRBV21-1; the table gives TRBD2 as D, unverified against the DNA. TRBV21-1 counts as a pseudogene. This CDR3 is 17 amino acids long.

This clone was counted a single time. V and J are TRBV29-1 and TRBJ2-2; 8 nucleotides line up with TRBD2. This CDR3 has 13 residues. Germline CDR1 and CDR2: SQVTM and ANQGSEA. V shed 4 bases and J 7 bases; nucleotides not matched to a gene: 5. The CDR3 spells CSVGGLGVGELFF. DNA of the CDR3: TGCAGCGTTGGGGGACTAGGGGTCGGGGAGCTGTTTTTT.

J is TRBJ2-7 and V is TRBV7-2; perhaps TRBD2 as D (6 bases). The CDR3 extends over 14 amino acids. Germline V gives CDR1 SGHTA, CDR2 FQGNSA. V dropped 4 bases and J dropped 3 bases, with 13 bases sitting between them. CDR3 DNA sequence: TGTGCCAGCAGCTCACGGGACTTGTACTACGAGCAGTACTTC. This encodes CASSSRDLYYEQYF.

The V and J genes are TRBV7-2 and TRBJ1-1, with 7 positions matching TRBD1. This CDR3 has 17 residues. The junction had 12 bases not matched to a gene; V was cut back by 4 bases and J by 1 base. Germline-derived CDR1 and CDR2 are SGHTA and FQGNSA. The CDR3 DNA is TGTGCCAGCAGCTCGAGGGGGCTTAGGGTAGCGAACACTGAAGCTTTCTTT. Translating gives CASSSRGLRVANTEAFF.

This chain uses TRBV5-4 with TRBJ1-6, with 9 bases aligning to TRBD1. Germline lookup yields CDR1 SGHNT and CDR2 YYREEE (reference sequence). CDR3 length equals 17 residues. The V segment lost 2 bases and the J segment 10 bases; nucleotides outside the gene matches: 13. The CDR3 region is CASSFGTGGTFGSPLHF. The CDR3 DNA sequence: TGTGCCAGCAGCTTCGGTACAGGGGGCACTTTTGGATCACCCCTCCACTTT.

This clone is a singleton in its sample. The chain has TRBV4-1 and TRBJ2-2; 10 bases agree with TRBD1. Looked up from germline, CDR1 is MGHRA and CDR2 is YSYEKL. J lost 5 bases, V lost 1 base, and 7 bases had no gene match. The CDR3 extends over 17 amino acids. CDR3 sequence reads: CASSQGGQGRGTGELFF. CDR3 bases: TGCGCCAGCAGCCAAGGGGGACAGGGGCGCGGAACCGGGGAGCTGTTTTTT.

The rearrangement links TRBV11-2 to TRBJ2-1; TRBD2 agrees at 14 bases. The CDR3 length is 13 residues. With V trimmed by 4 bases and J by 13 bases, 3 bases remained unmatched. Germline CDR1 is SGHAT and CDR2 is FQNNGV. DNA of the CDR3: TGTGCCAGCAGCTCCGGGACTAGCGGGAGTCAGTTCTTC. It is translated as CASSSGTSGSQFF. The full variable domain, in which reference TRBV11-2 and TRBJ2-1 provide the parts outside the CDR3, is EAGVAQSPRYKIIEKRQSVAFWCNPISGHATLYWYQQILGQGPKLLIQFQNNGVVDDSQLPKDRFSAERLKGVDSTLKIQPAKLEDSAVYLCASSSGTSGSQFFGPGTRLTVL.

The chain combines TRBV7-2 with TRBJ2-5; TRBD2 is a possible D gene (6 bases). The V gene lost 4 bases and the J gene lost 2 bases, with 11 bases spanning the gap. Germline lookup yields CDR1 SGHTA and CDR2 FQGNSA. The CDR3 totals 14 residues. The CDR3 bases are TGTGCCAGCAGCTCCGCCGGGAGTCAAGAGACCCAGTACTTC. Translation gives CASSSAGSQETQYF.

The gene calls are TRBV7-2 and TRBJ2-1; maybe TRBD1 (7 bases). V gave up 2 bases and J gave up 9 bases, with 20 bases separating them. The germline gives CDR1 SGHTA, CDR2 FQGNSA. This CDR3 region has 16 residues. CDR3 sequence reads: CASSLNGGQILGEQFF. CDR3 nucleotide sequence: TGTGCCAGCAGCTTAAACGGGGGACAGATTCTAGGTGAGCAGTTCTTC.

The CDR3 DNA reads as TGTGCCAGCAGTTTTACAGGCTACGAGCAGTACTTC. Translating it yields CASSFTGYEQYF. V is TRBV12-3 or TRBV12-4 and J is TRBJ2-7, with a weak D call TRBD1 (5 bases). The CDR3 contains 12 residues. V dropped 3 bases and J dropped 3 bases, with 6 bases sitting between them.

The CDR3 bases are TGTGCCAGCAGCTCCCTCGGCGGGAGGGGGAACACCGGGGAGCTGTTTTTT. It translates to CASSSLGGRGNTGELFF. V and J are TRBV7-6 and TRBJ2-2, with TRBD2 matching over 9 bases. CDR1 and CDR2 from the germline V gene are SGHVS and FNYEAQ. This CDR3 spans 17 amino acids. Losses at the gene ends were 4 bases for V and 1 base for J; bases not matched to a gene: 7.

The chain couples TRBV7-2 to TRBJ1-1, with TRBD1 matching 9 bases. In germline, CDR1 is SGHTA, CDR2 FQGNSA. The CDR3 length is 15 residues. V shed 3 bases, J shed 5 bases, and the junction held 7 bases outside the gene matches. The CDR3 DNA reads TGTGCCAGCAGCTTCCAGACAGGGGGTGGGACTGAAGCTTTCTTT. It encodes CASSFQTGGGTEAFF.

By sample fraction, this clone is medium-sized. The rearrangement links TRBV5-1 to TRBJ2-2, with 9 bases lining up with TRBD2. Germline V lookup: CDR1 SGHRS, CDR2 YFSETQ. V was clipped by 1 base and J by 4 bases; unmatched bases: 14. The CDR3 covers 19 residues. CDR3 nucleotide sequence: TGCGCCAGCAGCTTGAAGGCGCTAGCGGGACTAAAACCCACCGGGGAGCTGTTTTTT. Amino acids: CASSLKALAGLKPTGELFF.

This chain connects TRBV24-1 to TRBJ2-3; 7 bases match TRBD2. The CDR3 is 13 residues long. The V segment lost 7 bases and the J segment 3 bases; nucleotides outside the gene matches: 3. The V gene's germline CDR1 is KGHDR and CDR2 SFDVKD. The CDR3 spells CATSELATDTQYF. CDR3 nucleotide sequence: TGTGCCACCAGCGAACTAGCGACAGATACGCAGTATTTT.

The rearrangement links TRBV4-3 to TRBJ2-1; 10 positions match TRBD2. This CDR3 has 15 amino acids. The V segment lost 4 bases and the J segment 7 bases; nucleotides outside the gene matches: 7. Germline-derived CDR1 and CDR2 are LGHNA and YSLEER. CDR3 sequence reads: CASSLGTSEWNEQFF. The CDR3 DNA is TGCGCCAGCAGCCTAGGGACTAGCGAGTGGAATGAGCAGTTCTTC.

V is TRBV27 and J is TRBJ1-5; D gene uncertain. Germline CDR1 reads MNHEY; CDR2 reads SMNVEV (reference sequence). With 5 bases removed from V and 1 base from J, the gap between germline ends came to 9 bases. The CDR3 consists of 14 residues. The CDR3 nucleotides are TGTGCCAGCAGTCCAGAACCAAGCAATCAGCCCCAGCATTTT. Encoded protein: CASSPEPSNQPQHF.